A single sample is the source of the 32 T cell receptor beta chains below, sequenced in a study of T cell responses to AZD1222 COVID-19 vaccine. Profiling relied on immunoSEQ multiplex PCR, and the TCRdb table lists in-frame clones only, not all of them. The sample contains about 66,000 clones, roughly 80% of which appear only once. The material sequenced was peripheral blood, taken 28 days after the second AZD1222 dose. These TCRs come from an adult who received the AZD1222 COVID-19 vaccine.

The gene calls are TRBV3-1 (or the pseudogene TRBV3-2) and TRBJ2-3; 7 nucleotides line up with TRBD1. The CDR3 extends over 16 amino acids. V lost 0 bases and J lost 0; bases outside the gene matches: 3. Germline CDR1 is LGHDT and CDR2 is YNNKEL (reference sequence). CDR3 nucleotides: TGTGCCAGCAGCCAAGAGACAGGGCCCAGCACAGATACGCAGTATTTT. Protein: CASSQETGPSTDTQYF.

The rearrangement links TRBV4-1 to TRBJ1-3; a weak D match, TRBD1 (5 bases). The germline gives CDR1 MGHRA, CDR2 YSYEKL. V was shortened by 0 bases and J by 8 bases, with 11 bases between the two germline ends. This CDR3 is built from 14 residues. Here the CDR3 reads CASSQDRVGYTIYF. DNA for the CDR3: TGCGCCAGCAGCCAAGACAGGGTGGGATACACCATATATTTT.

The chain uses TRBV6-6 and TRBJ1-6, with unresolved D. In germline, CDR1 is MNHNY, CDR2 SVGAGI (reference sequence). The CDR3 sequence is 13 residues long. Trimming left V 8 bases short and J 4 bases short, with 9 bases between. This CDR3 reads CASGVEYNSPLHF. The CDR3 DNA is TGTGCCAGCGGAGTAGAGTATAATTCACCCCTCCACTTT.

The rearrangement links TRBV5-1 to TRBJ1-6; D not resolved. The V gene's germline CDR1 is SGHRS and CDR2 YFSETQ. With 1 base removed from V and 7 bases from J, the gap between germline ends came to 9 bases. The CDR3 is made up of 14 amino acids. The CDR3 spells CASSLIGSNSPLHF. The DNA of the CDR3 is TGCGCCAGCAGCTTGATTGGATCGAATTCACCCCTCCACTTT.

The chain uses TRBV28 and TRBJ1-4; 8 bases match TRBD1. CDR3 length: 16 residues. The ends lost 3 bases at V and 4 bases at J; junction bases unmatched: 7. The germline V gene encodes CDR1 MDHEN and CDR2 SYDVKM. The CDR3 region is CASSFGLGQGNEKLFF. In nucleotides, the CDR3 is TGTGCCAGCAGTTTCGGACTAGGACAGGGTAATGAAAAACTGTTTTTT.

The chain couples TRBV11-2 to TRBJ2-7, with D perhaps TRBD2 (5 bases). V was cut by 0 bases and J by 7 bases, with 7 bases left in between. The CDR3 sequence is 12 residues long. CDR1 and CDR2 from the germline V gene are SGHAT and FQNNGV. The CDR3 DNA reads TGTGCCAGCAGCTTAGATCGCGGGGAGCAGTACTTC. Translated: CASSLDRGEQYF.

CDR3 amino acids: CASSLQGETQYF. As DNA, the CDR3 is TGTGCCAGCAGCTTACAGGGCGAGACCCAGTACTTC. This chain links TRBV11-3 with TRBJ2-5; tentative D call: TRBD1 (5 bases). This CDR3 comprises 12 residues. CDR1 is SGHNT and CDR2 is YENEEA in the germline V gene. Between the trimmed V and J ends, which lost 2 bases and 5 bases, there was a span of 6 bases.

The table lists this clone with a few counts. The chain carries TRBV18 and TRBJ1-1; D is undetermined. Looked up from germline, CDR1 is KGHSH and CDR2 is LQKENI. This CDR3 has 13 amino acids. V shed 3 bases and J shed 0 bases, with 5 bases lying between them. The CDR3 sequence: CASSPRMNTEAFF. The CDR3 nucleotides read TGTGCCAGCTCACCCCGCATGAACACTGAAGCTTTCTTT.

This rearrangement joins TRBV12-5 to TRBJ2-3, with TRBD1 matching 7 bases. The CDR3 has 15 residues. The germline CDR1 and CDR2 sequences are LGHNT and FRNRAP. J gave up 2 bases and V 4 bases, and 6 bases lay outside the gene matches. The CDR3 nucleotides read TGTGCTAGTGGTTACCTACAGGGGCTCACAGATACGCAGTATTTT. Translation gives CASGYLQGLTDTQYF.

The chain has TRBV2 and TRBJ1-5; D gene unclear. CDR3 length: 15 amino acids. V shed 7 bases and J shed 3 bases, with 16 bases lying between them. CDR1 is SNHLY, CDR2 FYNNEI, per germline. CDR3 loop: CASTDRGGPNQPQHF. The DNA for the CDR3 is TGTGCCAGCACGGATCGAGGCGGACCCAATCAGCCCCAGCATTTT.

This clone was seen just once. The chain couples TRBV6-5 to TRBJ2-7; D remains unclear. Germline V gives CDR1 MNHEY, CDR2 SVGAGI. V was shortened by 2 bases and J by 3 bases, with 8 bases between the two germline ends. This CDR3 is built from 13 residues. The CDR3 coding sequence is TGTGCCAGCAGTTACGGCCCCGGCTACGAGCAGTACTTC. Translation gives CASSYGPGYEQYF.

This clone was found a few times. The genes are TRBV11-3 and TRBJ2-6; D is unclear. CDR1 and CDR2 from the germline V gene are SGHNT and YENEEA. The V end was cut by 1 base, the J end by 8 bases, with 0 bases between. The CDR3 sequence is 11 residues long. The CDR3: CASSLANVLTF. The CDR3 DNA sequence: TGTGCCAGCAGCTTAGCCAACGTCCTGACTTTC.

The chain employs TRBV28 and TRBJ2-2; D possibly uses TRBD1 or TRBD2 (6 bases each). Between the trimmed V and J ends, which lost 6 bases and 1 base, there was a span of 9 bases. Germline V lookup: CDR1 MDHEN, CDR2 SYDVKM. The CDR3 runs 14 residues. The CDR3 sequence is CASSGGQNTGELFF. The CDR3 bases are TGTGCCAGCAGCGGGGGACAGAACACCGGGGAGCTGTTTTTT.

The chain recombines TRBV4-2 with TRBJ1-3; D perhaps matches TRBD1 (5 bases). V was pared by 0 bases and J by 4 bases, with 16 bases between. The germline V gene encodes CDR1 LGHNA and CDR2 YNFKEQ. This CDR3 has 17 amino acids. The CDR3 DNA is TGTGCCAGCAGCCAAGATCGATTTGGGGCAGCCGGAAACACCATATATTTT. Its protein is CASSQDRFGAAGNTIYF.

This chain links TRBV7-9 with TRBJ2-3; 7 nucleotides match TRBD1. The CDR3 length is 15 residues. Germline lookup yields CDR1 SEHNR and CDR2 FQNEAQ (reference sequence). The V gene end was trimmed by 1 base and the J gene end by 1 base; junction bases not matched to a gene: 2. The CDR3 loop is CASSLEGAGTDTQYF. The CDR3 DNA sequence: TGTGCCAGCAGCTTAGAGGGGGCCGGCACAGATACGCAGTATTTT.

The chain recombines TRBV28 with TRBJ1-1; D gene ambiguous. The CDR3 spans 14 residues. V lost 3 bases and J 3 bases, leaving 11 bases between the germline ends. Per germline, CDR1 MDHEN and CDR2 SYDVKM. The CDR3 coding sequence is TGTGCCAGCAGTTTGGAGGGAGGTGACACTGAAGCTTTCTTT. It is translated as CASSLEGGDTEAFF. Variable domain in full (rest from reference TRBV28 and TRBJ1-1): DVKVTQSSRYLVKRTGEKVFLECVQDMDHENMFWYRQDPGLGLRLIYFSYDVKMKEKGDIPEGYSVSREKKERFSLILESASTNQTSMYLCASSLEGGDTEAFFGQGTRLTVV.

This clone was observed a handful of times. The V call is TRBV7-2, the J call TRBJ2-5; D remains unclear. V was clipped by 5 bases and J by 7 bases, with 14 bases between them. Germline V gives CDR1 SGHTA, CDR2 FQGNSA. The CDR3 loop spans 13 amino acids. CDR3 protein: CASSTSGLWTQYF. DNA for the CDR3: TGTGCCAGCAGCACCTCCGGGCTATGGACCCAGTACTTC.

The CDR3 nucleotides are TGTGCCAGCAGCCAGGATAGGGTATCACCCCTCCACTTT. Protein: CASSQDRVSPLHF. V usage is TRBV3-1 (or the pseudogene TRBV3-2) and J usage is TRBJ1-6; D gene unclear. V was pared by 3 bases and J by 10 bases, with 10 bases between. The CDR3 covers 13 residues. Germline CDR1 and CDR2: LGHDT and YNNKEL (reference sequence).

V gene TRBV15 combines with J gene TRBJ1-1; no reliable D call. This CDR3 is built from 16 residues. The V end lost 0 bases, the J end lost 2 bases, and 13 bases lay between the germline ends. In germline, CDR1 is LNHNV, CDR2 YYDKDF (reference sequence). In nucleotides, the CDR3 is TGTGCCACCAGCAGAGATCGAGGGTGGGGAAACACTGAAGCTTTCTTT. It translates to CATSRDRGWGNTEAFF.

This clone appeared a few times. The chain has TRBV3-1 (or the pseudogene TRBV3-2) and TRBJ2-5; D is perhaps TRBD1 (6 bases). CDR3 size: 14 residues. The germline V gene has CDR1 LGHDT and CDR2 YNNKEL (reference sequence). V lost 1 base to trimming and J lost 1 base, with 7 bases between them. The CDR3, as DNA: TGTGCCAGCAGCCAAGGGACAGCCCAAGAGACCCAGTACTTC. It translates to CASSQGTAQETQYF.

In its sample, this clone was seen once. This sequence joins TRBV6-6 and TRBJ2-7; 7 nucleotides line up with TRBD1. The CDR3 is made up of 16 amino acids. In germline, CDR1 is MNHNY, CDR2 SVGAGI (reference sequence). V gave up 0 bases and J gave up 0 bases; unmatched junction bases: 5. CDR3: CASSYSPQGNSYEQYF. The CDR3, as DNA: TGTGCCAGCAGTTACTCCCCACAGGGGAACTCCTACGAGCAGTACTTC.

This clone was detected only a few times. The V and J genes are TRBV5-1 and TRBJ1-4; 7 nucleotides align to TRBD1. V lost 2 bases to trimming and J lost 3 bases; unmatched junction nucleotides: 4. The CDR3 is 15 amino acids. Germline CDR1 is SGHRS and CDR2 is YFSETQ. Written as DNA, the CDR3 is TGCGCCAGCAGCTTCATGGGACAGTCTAATGAAAAACTGTTTTTT. It specifies CASSFMGQSNEKLFF.

The chain uses TRBV11-3 and TRBJ2-1; TRBD1 is a possible D gene (6 bases). There are 15 residues in the CDR3. Germline CDR1 is SGHNT and CDR2 is YENEEA. The V and J ends lost 1 base and 8 bases respectively, with 15 bases between them. The CDR3: CASSLVGTGMDEQFF. The CDR3 DNA sequence: TGTGCCAGCAGCTTAGTCGGAACAGGGATGGATGAGCAGTTCTTC.

The chain recombines TRBV12-3 or TRBV12-4 with TRBJ1-6, with D possibly matching TRBD1 (5 bases). CDR3 size: 11 residues. Trimming pared 3 bases from V and 13 bases from J, leaving 7 bases between. The CDR3 spells CASSFKGPLHF. In nucleotides, the CDR3 is TGTGCCAGCAGTTTTAAGGGGCCCCTCCACTTT.

About this clone itself: The same CDR3 arises from other DNA sequences in this sample as well. The chain combines TRBV7-2 with TRBJ1-3; a possible D gene is TRBD1 (6 bases). Germline CDR1 reads SGHTA; CDR2 reads FQGNSA. The CDR3 covers 14 residues. The V and J ends lost 2 bases and 2 bases respectively, with 7 bases between them. The CDR3 nucleotides are TGTGCCAGCAGCTTAAGACAGGCTGGAAACACCATATATTTT. Translation: CASSLRQAGNTIYF. Full variable domain (missing parts from reference TRBV7-2 and TRBJ1-3): GAGVSQSPSNKVTEKGKDVELRCDPISGHTALYWYRQSLGQGLEFLIYFQGNSAPDKSGLPSDRFSAERTGGSVSTLTIQRTQQEDSAVYLCASSLRQAGNTIYFGEGSWLTVV.

V usage is TRBV28 and J usage is TRBJ1-5, with 8 positions matching TRBD1. V lost 6 bases and J lost 6; bases outside the gene matches: 13. Germline V CDR1 and CDR2: MDHEN, SYDVKM. This CDR3 spans 16 amino acids. The CDR3 region is CASRSFDRGRSQPQHF. CDR3 DNA: TGTGCCAGCAGGTCCTTCGACAGGGGCCGGAGTCAGCCCCAGCATTTT.

This sequence joins TRBV18 and TRBJ1-6; D might be TRBD1 (5 bases). CDR1 KGHSH and CDR2 LQKENI come from the germline V gene. The V gene lost 0 bases and the J gene lost 6 bases, with 18 bases spanning the gap. This CDR3 has 18 residues. The CDR3 DNA sequence: TGTGCCAGCTCACCACCGGGGATCGGAGGGGCCCGTAATTCACCCCTCCACTTT. This gives the protein CASSPPGIGGARNSPLHF.

The CDR3 reads CASSRGQSTDTQYF. The CDR3, as DNA: TGTGCCAGCAGCCGCGGACAGAGCACAGATACGCAGTATTTT. This sequence joins TRBV7-9 and TRBJ2-3; TRBD1 is a possible D gene (6 bases). Per germline, CDR1 SEHNR and CDR2 FQNEAQ (reference sequence). This CDR3 is built from 14 residues. The ends were cut back, 5 bases at V and 0 bases at J, with 9 bases in the middle.

CDR3 coding DNA: TGTGCCAGCAGCCCCCCGCACGGACAGGGGAGTTCCTACGAGCAGTACTTC. This gives the protein CASSPPHGQGSSYEQYF. The chain is built from TRBV11-2 and TRBJ2-7; 9 bases are a match to TRBD1. Trimming at V came to 5 bases and at J to 1 base, leaving 12 bases not matched to a gene. Germline V lookup: CDR1 SGHAT, CDR2 FQNNGV. CDR3 length equals 17 residues.

The rearrangement joins TRBV2 to TRBJ1-6; a weak D match, TRBD1 (5 bases). There are 15 residues in the CDR3. The V and J ends lost 6 bases and 7 bases respectively, with 16 bases between them. CDR1 is SNHLY, CDR2 FYNNEI, per germline. CDR3 sequence (DNA): TGTGCCAGCAGCCCGTGGCAGGGAGGGAATTCACCCCTCCACTTT. This sequence encodes CASSPWQGGNSPLHF.

This chain connects TRBV5-4 to TRBJ2-3; 7 nucleotides align to TRBD1. The CDR3 is made up of 14 amino acids. Germline CDR1 SGHNT, CDR2 YYREEE (reference sequence). J was trimmed by 4 bases and V by 4 bases; bases with no gene match: 6. CDR3 sequence (DNA): TGTGCCAGCAGCCCTAGACAGGGCGCAGATACGCAGTATTTT. Its protein product is CASSPRQGADTQYF.

The J gene is TRBJ1-4, the V gene TRBV12-3 or TRBV12-4, with D unresolved. This CDR3 has 11 amino acids. Trimming left V 3 bases short and J 8 bases short, with 4 bases between. Here the CDR3 reads CASSLEEKLFF. For the CDR3, the DNA is TGTGCCAGCAGTTTGGAGGAAAAACTGTTTTTT.